The 15 T cell receptor beta chains in this list originate from one sample, sequenced in a study of CD8+ T cells in alopecia areata. cDNA serving as the sequencing template came from extracted, reverse transcribed RNA. Clones were read by immunoSEQ multiplex PCR, and TCRdb kept only the in-frame ones, dropping some. The profile shows 100,000 to 150,000 clones, about 46% of them singletons. The sample comprised NKG2D-low CD8+ T cells sorted from blood. These receptor sequences come from a human donor with alopecia areata.

Comment on this clone: Other DNA sequences in the same sample also yield this CDR3. The chain recombines TRBV30 with TRBJ2-2; no clear D. Trimming removed 0 bases from V and 5 bases from J, with 4 bases in between. Germline V gene sequence: CDR1 GTSNPN, CDR2 SVGIG (reference sequence). The CDR3 extends over 12 amino acids. As DNA, the CDR3 is TGTGCCTGGAGTGTAGTGACCGGGGAGCTGTTTTTT. Residues: CAWSVVTGELFF.

The gene calls are TRBV9 and TRBJ2-3; 11 nucleotides match TRBD2. Trimming took 2 bases from V and 2 from J; bases not matched to a gene: 7. Germline V lookup: CDR1 SGDLS, CDR2 YYNGEE. This CDR3 comprises 17 residues. This CDR3 is CASSVTLAGGLTDTQYF. For the CDR3, the DNA is TGTGCCAGCAGCGTCACCCTAGCGGGAGGACTCACAGATACGCAGTATTTT.

This clone was counted a few times. V gene TRBV5-1 combines with J gene TRBJ2-6, with a tentative D call TRBD2 (5 bases). CDR3 length equals 13 residues. Trimming stripped 7 bases from V and 2 bases from J, with 7 bases between. The germline V gene encodes CDR1 SGHRS and CDR2 YFSETQ. The CDR3 nucleotides are TGCGCCAGCCGGGGAACTGGGGCCAACGTCCTGACTTTC. It yields the protein CASRGTGANVLTF.

This chain links TRBV29-1 with TRBJ2-7, with D perhaps matching TRBD1 or TRBD2 (5 bases each). The germline V gene encodes CDR1 SQVTM and CDR2 ANQGSEA. The V and J ends lost 2 bases and 9 bases respectively, with 14 bases between them. CDR3 length: 12 residues. The CDR3 DNA sequence: TGCAGCGTTGAACTGGGACCCGGGCGGCAGTACTTC. Protein sequence: CSVELGPGRQYF.

This clone turned up a few times. This sequence joins TRBV29-1 and TRBJ2-5, with 7 bases that match TRBD1. The J segment lost 7 bases and the V segment lost 0 bases, leaving 11 bases of the junction unmatched. The CDR3 runs 15 residues. Germline assignment: CDR1 SQVTM and CDR2 ANQGSEA. The CDR3 here is CSVEDRGQGLGTQYF. The CDR3 nucleotides read TGCAGCGTTGAAGATAGGGGGCAGGGGTTGGGGACCCAGTACTTC. Full variable domain (missing parts from reference TRBV29-1 and TRBJ2-5): SAVISQKPSRDICQRGTSLTIQCQVDSQVTMMFWYRQQPGQSLTLIATANQGSEATYESGFVIDKFPISRPNLTFSTLTVSNMSPEDSSIYLCSVEDRGQGLGTQYFGPGTRLLVL.

The chain carries TRBV18 and TRBJ2-3; no firm D call. CDR3 size: 13 residues. Germline assignment: CDR1 KGHSH and CDR2 LQKENI. V was shortened by 4 bases and J by 4 bases, with 9 bases between the two germline ends. The CDR3 spells CASSRETPDTQYF. The DNA for the CDR3 is TGTGCCAGCTCACGAGAGACCCCAGATACGCAGTATTTT.

This chain's CDR3 is CASSSAAAQPQHF. The DNA for the CDR3 is TGTGCCAGCAGTTCGGCCGCGGCTCAGCCCCAGCATTTT. The J gene is TRBJ1-5, the V gene TRBV6-6; D is unclear. This CDR3 is 13 amino acids long. V was shortened by 4 bases and J by 6 bases, with 10 bases between the two germline ends. Germline-derived CDR1 and CDR2 are MNHNY and SVGAGI (reference sequence).

This clone showed up just a few times. The CDR3, as DNA: TGTGCCAGCAGTCAACCGGGACTAGCGGGAGTAAGCTCCAATGAGCAGTTCTTC. It yields the protein CASSQPGLAGVSSNEQFF. The chain combines TRBV27 with TRBJ2-1; TRBD2 matches 14 bases. In germline, CDR1 is MNHEY, CDR2 SMNVEV (reference sequence). The junction had 12 bases not matched to a gene; V was cut back by 5 bases and J by 6 bases. CDR3 length: 18 amino acids.

The chain employs TRBV30 and TRBJ2-3; 7 positions match TRBD2. Germline trimming cut 2 bases from V and 0 bases from J; bases unmatched to any gene: 5. The germline V gene encodes CDR1 GTSNPN and CDR2 SVGIG (reference sequence). This CDR3 has 15 residues. The CDR3 here is CAWSSGGGSTDTQYF. In DNA, the CDR3 is TGTGCCTGGAGTTCGGGGGGTGGCAGCACAGATACGCAGTATTTT.

This chain uses TRBV9 with TRBJ1-2, with D unresolved. V was trimmed by 6 bases and J by 5 bases, leaving 11 bases between them. Germline V lookup: CDR1 SGDLS, CDR2 YYNGEE. The CDR3 runs to 12 residues. In DNA form, the CDR3 reads TGTGCCAGCATGGGGTCAGAGTATGGCTACACCTTC. This sequence encodes CASMGSEYGYTF.

This clone was detected only a few times. The chain uses TRBV29-1 and TRBJ1-2; D gene uncertain. This CDR3 comprises 14 residues. Trimming pared 0 bases from V and 4 bases from J, leaving 12 bases between. Germline V lookup: CDR1 SQVTM, CDR2 ANQGSEA. The CDR3 DNA reads as TGCAGCGTTGAAGATAGAGGCGTATCCTATGGCTACACCTTC. Residues: CSVEDRGVSYGYTF.

This sequence joins TRBV5-4 and TRBJ2-7; perhaps D is TRBD1 or TRBD2 (5 bases each). The CDR3 spans 15 residues. Germline assignment: CDR1 SGHNT and CDR2 YYREEE (reference sequence). V lost 4 bases and J lost 2, with 16 bases in between. CDR3 sequence reads: CASSHQRDLTYEQYF. The CDR3 DNA is TGTGCCAGCAGCCACCAGAGGGACCTTACCTACGAGCAGTACTTC.

The chain uses TRBV29-1 and TRBJ1-2; 7 bases are shared with TRBD1. The germline gives CDR1 SQVTM, CDR2 ANQGSEA. The V and J ends lost 6 bases and 6 bases, in that order; junction bases with no gene match: 7. The CDR3 sequence is 12 residues long. As DNA, the CDR3 is TGCAGCGTACAGACAGGGCCCGATGGCTACACCTTC. The encoded protein is CSVQTGPDGYTF.

J is TRBJ2-3 and V is TRBV5-1; D unclear. Trimming took 0 bases from V and 2 from J, leaving 10 bases between them. CDR1 and CDR2 from the germline V gene are SGHRS and YFSETQ. The length of the CDR3 is 15 residues. CDR3 sequence reads: CASSLEGGPTDTQYF. Here the CDR3 DNA reads TGCGCCAGCAGCTTGGAGGGCGGACCCACAGATACGCAGTATTTT.

This clone was found once. J is TRBJ2-3 and V is TRBV2; 10 bases match TRBD1. Trimming cost V 6 bases and J 7 bases; bases outside gene matches: 1. The CDR3 loop spans 12 amino acids. CDR1 is SNHLY, CDR2 FYNNEI, per germline. Written as DNA, the CDR3 is TGTGCCAGCAGGGGACAGGGGTATACGCAGTATTTT. It codes for CASRGQGYTQYF.